This TCR beta chain is drawn from a study of T cells in Graves' hyperthyroidism and ophthalmopathy. Study information: Blood was drawn when the patient was first diagnosed and still untreated.

In germline, CDR1 is MDHEN, CDR2 SYDVKM. This CDR3 has 14 residues. The V gene lost 3 bases and the J gene lost 4 bases, with 7 bases spanning the gap. Ophthalmopathy patients had moderate-to-severe active disease, CAS ≥3, NOSPECS ≥4, and disease duration under 3 months. Investigators excluded patients with uncontrolled infection, other autoimmune disease, pregnancy or lactation. Study-level results: Among clonotypes expanded in thyroid above 0.001, most were also found in blood.

In this sample, this clonotype turned up many times. Its cognate antigen is unknown. Authors of the study amplified TCR beta CDR3 regions from RNA transcripts. The HTBI set primed first-round TCR CDR3 RT-PCR. A single record per CDR3 protein comes from TCRdb applying MiXCR to the multiplex PCR reads. The table lists more than 500,000 distinct CDR3 sequences, 16% of them singletons. The sample comprised blood. This chain uses TRBV28 with TRBJ2-6, with no clear D. The TCR comes from a woman in her 30s with Graves' ophthalmopathy. The CDR3 spells CASSLYSGANVLTF. As DNA, the CDR3 is TGTGCCAGCAGTTTGTATTCGGGGGCCAACGTCCTGACTTTC.